The 32 T cell receptor beta chains presented below share a single source sample, sequenced in a study of a mutant IDH1 vaccine in newly diagnosed glioma. Regarding time point: baseline, week 1 (first vaccination visit). The treatment: pre-vaccination baseline after standard-of-care therapy. TCRdb's table, derived via immunoSEQ multiplex PCR, lists solely in-frame clones and lacks some. The sample lists 85,000 to 100,000 clones, around 77% occurring once. The sequencing here drew on PBMCs, taken from a glioma patient treated with radiotherapy, temozolomide or both. All receptors come from a man in his forties with glioma.

J is TRBJ1-1 and V is TRBV10-2; TRBD1 matches at 7 bases. From germline, CDR1 is WSHSY and CDR2 SAAADI. V trimming: 5 bases; J trimming: 5 bases; junction bases outside the gene matches: 11. The CDR3 consists of 15 residues. CDR3 coding DNA: TGCGCCAGCAGTTTCGCAGGGGGATCGAGGACTGAAGCTTTCTTT. Translation gives CASSFAGGSRTEAFF.

The chain uses TRBV28 and TRBJ1-2; D ambiguous. The germline V and J ends were trimmed by 2 bases and 6 bases, with 19 bases remaining between them. The CDR3 sequence is 16 residues long. Germline V gene sequence: CDR1 MDHEN, CDR2 SYDVKM. The CDR3 spells CASSLGVWGMMHGYTF. In DNA, the CDR3 is TGTGCCAGCAGTTTAGGGGTGTGGGGTATGATGCATGGCTACACCTTC.

The genes are TRBV28 and TRBJ2-4, with TRBD1 as a possible D gene (5 bases). The V end lost 0 bases, the J end lost 7 bases, and 10 bases lay between the germline ends. This CDR3 has 14 residues. Looked up from germline, CDR1 is MDHEN and CDR2 is SYDVKM. The CDR3 loop reads CASSLWDKGNIQYF. CDR3 nucleotide sequence: TGTGCCAGCAGTTTATGGGATAAGGGGAACATTCAGTACTTC.

J is TRBJ2-3 and V is TRBV28; D not certain. The CDR3 runs to 13 residues. V lost 8 bases to trimming and J lost 0 bases, with 9 bases between them. Germline V gene lookup returns CDR1 MDHEN and CDR2 SYDVKM. The CDR3 here is CASRTGSTDTQYF. The CDR3 DNA is TGTGCCAGCCGGACCGGCAGCACAGATACGCAGTATTTT.

The J gene is TRBJ2-5, the V gene TRBV6-1; tentative D call: TRBD1 (6 bases). The V and J ends lost 4 bases and 5 bases respectively, with 11 bases between them. Germline V gene lookup returns CDR1 MNHNS and CDR2 SASEGT. The length of the CDR3 is 13 residues. The chain's CDR3 is CASSGTVEETQYF. The CDR3 DNA reads as TGTGCCAGCAGTGGGACAGTCGAGGAGACCCAGTACTTC.

This chain uses TRBV19 with TRBJ2-1, with 10 bases identical to TRBD1. Germline trimming cut 2 bases from V and 5 bases from J; bases unmatched to any gene: 9. The CDR3 has 17 amino acids. Germline V CDR1 and CDR2: LNHDA, SQIVND (reference sequence). This chain's CDR3 is CASSIWLKGQGNNEQFF. The CDR3 bases are TGTGCCAGTAGTATATGGCTCAAGGGACAGGGGAACAATGAGCAGTTCTTC.

The chain joins TRBV5-1 to TRBJ1-2; D uncertain. This CDR3 is built from 13 residues. Trimming stripped 3 bases from V and 8 bases from J, with 14 bases between. CDR1 and CDR2 (germline): SGHRS, YFSETQ. The CDR3 is CASSSSGEVGYTF. For the CDR3, the DNA is TGCGCCAGCAGCTCCTCCGGGGAGGTCGGCTACACCTTC.

The J gene is TRBJ2-5, the V gene TRBV29-1, with D perhaps assigned TRBD1 or TRBD2 (5 bases each). The germline V gene has CDR1 SQVTM and CDR2 ANQGSEA. CDR3 length: 14 amino acids. The V and J ends lost 4 bases and 0 bases respectively, with 12 bases between them. CDR3 DNA sequence: TGCAGCGTTGGGTCGGGGACCCACCAAGAGACCCAGTACTTC. It specifies CSVGSGTHQETQYF. The complete variable domain, with remaining parts taken from reference TRBV29-1 and TRBJ2-5, reads SAVISQKPSRDICQRGTSLTIQCQVDSQVTMMFWYRQQPGQSLTLIATANQGSEATYESGFVIDKFPISRPNLTFSTLTVSNMSPEDSSIYLCSVGSGTHQETQYFGPGTRLLVL.

This clone was seen only a few times. V and J are TRBV18 and TRBJ1-5; TRBD1 matches at 8 bases. Germline V lookup: CDR1 KGHSH, CDR2 LQKENI. J gave up 4 bases and V 6 bases, and 5 bases lay outside the gene matches. The CDR3 is 14 residues long. The DNA for the CDR3 is TGTGCCAGCTCCCCTACAGGGGGTAATCAGCCCCAGCATTTT. Amino acids: CASSPTGGNQPQHF.

The chain is built from TRBV5-3 and TRBJ1-5, with D maybe TRBD1 (6 bases). TRBV5-3 is annotated as an ORF whose role is uncertain. Trimming removed 8 bases from V and 1 base from J, with 19 bases in between. This CDR3 spans 16 amino acids. CDR3: CARPPTGAESNQPQHF. CDR3 DNA sequence: TGTGCCAGGCCGCCAACGGGGGCAGAGAGCAATCAGCCCCAGCATTTT.

V is TRBV10-3 and J is TRBJ2-5; 10 bases align to TRBD1. The V and J ends lost 4 bases and 3 bases, in that order; junction bases with no gene match: 5. There are 15 residues in the CDR3. Germline V gene sequence: CDR1 ENHRY, CDR2 SYGVKD. As DNA, the CDR3 is TGTGCCATCAGTGGGCCCGGGACAGGGGAAGAGACCCAGTACTTC. Protein product: CAISGPGTGEETQYF.

This clone was counted at least ten times. V gene TRBV15 combines with J gene TRBJ1-2, with TRBD1 identical over 7 bases. The ends lost 0 bases at V and 8 bases at J; junction bases unmatched: 12. Germline V gene sequence: CDR1 LNHNV, CDR2 YYDKDF (reference sequence). The length of the CDR3 is 16 residues. CDR3 in amino acids: CATSRDSLDRAGGYTF. The DNA for the CDR3 is TGTGCCACCAGCAGAGATTCCCTAGACAGGGCGGGAGGCTACACCTTC.

This chain joins TRBV7-2 and TRBJ2-5; D perhaps matches TRBD1 (6 bases). Per the germline V gene, CDR1 is SGHTA and CDR2 is FQGNSA. V was shortened by 5 bases and J by 1 base, with 14 bases between the two germline ends. The CDR3 has 15 amino acids. As DNA, the CDR3 is TGTGCCAGCAGCCTAACAGGGTTCGGCCAAGAGACCCAGTACTTC. It translates to CASSLTGFGQETQYF.

This chain connects TRBV9 to TRBJ2-3; D is unclear. Trimming pared 0 bases from V and 4 bases from J, leaving 9 bases between. The germline V gene encodes CDR1 SGDLS and CDR2 YYNGEE. There are 14 residues in the CDR3. CDR3 nucleotides: TGTGCCAGCAGCGTAGAGGTAGTGTCAGATACGCAGTATTTT. It codes for CASSVEVVSDTQYF. Variable domain in full (rest from reference TRBV9 and TRBJ2-3): DSGVTQTPKHLITATGQRVTLRCSPRSGDLSVYWYQQSLDQGLQFLIQYYNGEERAKGNILERFSAQQFPDLHSELNLSSLELGDSALYFCASSVEVVSDTQYFGPGTRLTVL.

The rearrangement joins TRBV4-2 to TRBJ1-2; 7 nucleotides match TRBD1. Germline V CDR1 and CDR2: LGHNA, YNFKEQ. This CDR3 comprises 15 residues. The trim removed 1 base at V and 4 bases at J, leaving 6 bases unmatched. The CDR3 bases are TGTGCCAGCAGCCAAGTAGAAGGGGGCCGCTATGGCTACACCTTC. Translating it yields CASSQVEGGRYGYTF.

This chain links TRBV11-2 with TRBJ2-7; possibly TRBD2 for D (6 bases). The CDR3 totals 14 residues. Trimming stripped 0 bases from V and 2 bases from J, with 8 bases between. Per germline, CDR1 SGHAT and CDR2 FQNNGV. CDR3 DNA sequence: TGTGCCAGCAGCTTAGAGCGGGGAACCTACGAGCAGTACTTC. Amino acid sequence: CASSLERGTYEQYF.

The V call is TRBV21-1, the J call TRBJ2-7; TRBD2, the table's D call, was not compared with the DNA. TRBV21-1 is a listed pseudogene. The CDR3 is 10 amino acids. CDR3 in DNA: TGTGCCAGTATCTCCTACGAGCAGTACTTC. Protein sequence: CASISYEQYF.

The chain links TRBV2 to TRBJ2-7; TRBD1 matches 10 bases. The ends lost 6 bases at V and 4 bases at J; junction bases unmatched: 9. This CDR3 region has 15 residues. The germline CDR1 and CDR2 sequences are SNHLY and FYNNEI. The CDR3: CASSARQGAVYEQYF. DNA of the CDR3: TGTGCCAGCAGCGCCCGACAGGGGGCTGTTTACGAGCAGTACTTC.

V and J are TRBV5-4 and TRBJ2-7, with a weak D call TRBD2 (6 bases). With 5 bases removed from V and 2 bases from J, the gap between germline ends came to 11 bases. This CDR3 is built from 13 residues. CDR1 is SGHNT and CDR2 is YYREEE in the germline V gene (reference sequence). The CDR3 sequence: CASSPGGAYEQYF. CDR3 nucleotides: TGTGCCAGCAGTCCCGGAGGGGCCTACGAGCAGTACTTC. The entire variable domain, with the rest obtained from reference TRBV5-4 and TRBJ2-7, is as follows: ETGVTQSPTHLIKTRGQQVTLRCSSQSGHNTVSWYQQALGQGPQFIFQYYREEENGRGNFPPRFSGLQFPNYSSELNVNALELDDSALYLCASSPGGAYEQYFGPGTRLTVT.

This rearrangement joins TRBV15 to TRBJ2-3; D call uncertain. Germline CDR1 and CDR2: LNHNV and YYDKDF (reference sequence). The V end lost 0 bases, the J end lost 6 bases, and 4 bases lay between the germline ends. The CDR3 extends over 12 amino acids. CDR3 in DNA: TGTGCCACCAGCAGAGAACCCGATACGCAGTATTTT. Translating it yields CATSREPDTQYF.

This chain joins TRBV18 and TRBJ1-3, with D uncertain. The CDR3 covers 15 residues. The germline CDR1 and CDR2 sequences are KGHSH and LQKENI. V lost 3 bases and J 6 bases, leaving 15 bases between the germline ends. The CDR3 here is CASSPLGPGENTIYF. For the CDR3, the DNA is TGTGCCAGCTCACCCCTCGGCCCTGGGGAAAACACCATATATTTT.

This chain connects TRBV7-2 to TRBJ1-5; 7 bases align to TRBD1. The CDR3 spans 15 residues. The trim removed 5 bases at V and 5 bases at J, leaving 9 bases unmatched. The germline V gene encodes CDR1 SGHTA and CDR2 FQGNSA. Here the CDR3 reads CASSTATGKDQPQHF. The DNA for the CDR3 is TGTGCCAGCAGCACGGCGACAGGGAAGGATCAGCCCCAGCATTTT.

The chain is built from TRBV18 and TRBJ2-7, with TRBD1 matching over 9 bases. The trim removed 4 bases at V and 0 bases at J, leaving 4 bases unmatched. Germline V CDR1 and CDR2: KGHSH, LQKENI. This CDR3 spans 15 amino acids. In DNA, the CDR3 is TGTGCCAGCTCACGCGACAGGGGGGCCTCCTACGAGCAGTACTTC. Amino acid sequence: CASSRDRGASYEQYF.

The chain joins TRBV7-5 to TRBJ2-1; TRBD2 was called by the table and not checked on the DNA. TRBV7-5 is given as a pseudogene. This CDR3 spans 12 amino acids. The CDR3 region has the DNA TGTGCCAGAAGCTCCCGGAGGGCCCGGCAGTTCTTC. This sequence encodes CARSSRRARQFF.

This clone was seen once. The rearrangement uses TRBV4-1 and TRBJ1-2, with a weak D call TRBD1 (6 bases). Trimming pared 1 base from V and 4 bases from J, leaving 13 bases between. The CDR3 is made up of 15 amino acids. The germline V gene has CDR1 MGHRA and CDR2 YSYEKL. DNA of the CDR3: TGCGCCAGCAGCCAAGCGGGGGGGCTCGGCTATGGCTACACCTTC. Amino acid sequence: CASSQAGGLGYGYTF.

The gene calls are TRBV29-1 and TRBJ2-3, with D possibly matching TRBD1 (7 bases). This CDR3 comprises 15 residues. Per the germline V gene, CDR1 is SQVTM and CDR2 is ANQGSEA. Trimming left V 4 bases short and J 0 bases short, with 14 bases between. In DNA, the CDR3 is TGCAGCGTTGCTACACAGGGGACTAGCACAGATACGCAGTATTTT. Protein sequence: CSVATQGTSTDTQYF.

The rearrangement uses TRBV5-1 and TRBJ2-5; D perhaps matches TRBD1 (6 bases). Germline CDR1 is SGHRS and CDR2 is YFSETQ. V was shortened by 0 bases and J by 1 base, with 7 bases between the two germline ends. The length of the CDR3 is 14 residues. CDR3 coding DNA: TGCGCCAGCAGCTTGGTAGGGGGCCAAGAGACCCAGTACTTC. Amino acids: CASSLVGGQETQYF.

The V and J genes are TRBV19 and TRBJ1-2; tentative D call: TRBD1 (5 bases). The CDR3 loop spans 15 amino acids. In germline, CDR1 is LNHDA, CDR2 SQIVND (reference sequence). Trimming took 3 bases from V and 2 from J, leaving 13 bases between them. CDR3 loop: CASSIRDLGNYGYTF. CDR3 DNA: TGTGCCAGTAGTATCCGGGACCTAGGGAACTATGGCTACACCTTC.

This chain uses TRBV11-3 with TRBJ2-2, with 7 nucleotides matching TRBD1. The junction had 6 bases not matched to a gene; V was cut back by 5 bases and J by 3 bases. Germline V gives CDR1 SGHNT, CDR2 YENEEA. The CDR3 contains 15 residues. This CDR3 reads CASSPRQGYTGELFF. The CDR3 bases are TGTGCCAGCAGCCCTAGACAGGGTTACACCGGGGAGCTGTTTTTT.

This chain uses TRBV5-6 with TRBJ2-1, with D uncertain. This CDR3 comprises 14 residues. The germline gives CDR1 SGHDT, CDR2 YYEEEE. Trimming stripped 4 bases from V and 7 bases from J, with 15 bases between. The CDR3 spells CASSKWPAENEQFF. Here the CDR3 DNA reads TGTGCCAGCAGCAAGTGGCCGGCAGAGAATGAGCAGTTCTTC.

The chain uses TRBV7-2 and TRBJ2-1; perhaps TRBD2 as D (5 bases). This CDR3 is 14 amino acids long. CDR1 and CDR2 (germline): SGHTA, FQGNSA. V lost 3 bases to trimming and J lost 0 bases, with 6 bases between them. The CDR3 sequence: CASSFGGSYNEQFF. CDR3 in DNA: TGTGCCAGCAGCTTTGGAGGCTCCTACAATGAGCAGTTCTTC.

The chain recombines TRBV7-9 with TRBJ1-1; 9 positions agree with TRBD1. The CDR3 is 15 residues long. Germline CDR1 SEHNR, CDR2 FQNEAQ (reference sequence). V lost 0 bases and J lost 6; bases outside the gene matches: 5. CDR3 sequence: CASSLAFGQGSEAFF. In nucleotides, the CDR3 is TGTGCCAGCAGCTTAGCGTTCGGACAGGGGTCTGAAGCTTTCTTT.